A single sample gave rise to the 2 T cell receptor beta chains below, sequenced in a study of shared clonotypes between healthy human individuals. CD8 cells classed as naive were CD45RO-negative and positively selected for CCR7, excluding terminally differentiated effector memory CD45RA+ cells. Profiling relied on immunoSEQ multiplex PCR, and the TCRdb table lists in-frame clones only, not all of them. The table shows a few million clones, with 80% to 95% occurring only once. Sequenced input: naive CD8+ T cells from PBMCs. The receptor source for this set is a man between 18 and 29 years old in good health. Some clones in this sample may be carry-over from other donors' samples.

This clone has just one count. The chain is built from TRBV27 and TRBJ1-4, with D tentatively TRBD1 (6 bases). The germline CDR1 and CDR2 sequences are MNHEY and SMNVEV (reference sequence). Trimming removed 5 bases at V and 8 bases at J, with 24 bases between. This CDR3 spans 17 amino acids. CDR3 in DNA: TGTGCCAGCAGTGAACTCTCCACGACAGGTTGGAGGGAAAAACTGTTTTTT. Its translation: CASSELSTTGWREKLFF.

The chain employs TRBV15 and TRBJ2-2; D uncertain. The CDR3 extends over 14 amino acids. Trimming removed 5 bases at V and 1 base at J, with 8 bases between. Germline values: CDR1 LNHNV, CDR2 YYDKDF (reference sequence). The CDR3 DNA is TGTGCCACCAGCCCCAGAAGGAACACCGGGGAGCTGTTTTTT. Translated, it gives CATSPRRNTGELFF.